The 32 T cell receptor beta chains in this list originate from one sample, sequenced in a study of blood T cell repertoires in COVID-19. Profiling relied on immunoSEQ multiplex PCR, and the TCRdb table lists in-frame clones only, not all of them. The table shows 220,000 or so clones, with about four fifths occurring only once. The sequenced material came from PBMCs or T cells enriched from blood (not recorded which). All receptors derive from a woman aged 40 to 50 with acute COVID-19.

The V call is TRBV19, the J call TRBJ1-2, with D unclear. The germline CDR1 and CDR2 sequences are LNHDA and SQIVND (reference sequence). The CDR3 is made up of 14 amino acids. Trimming removed 9 bases from V and 8 bases from J, with 22 bases in between. Here the CDR3 reads CASQAAVGLLGYTF. CDR3 coding DNA: TGTGCCAGCCAAGCGGCGGTCGGACTACTCGGCTACACCTTC.

The chain joins TRBV14 to TRBJ2-3; TRBD2 agrees at 8 bases. Germline V gene sequence: CDR1 SGHDN, CDR2 FVKESK. The CDR3 consists of 16 residues. After removal of 4 bases from V and 5 bases from J, the junction contained 11 bases not matched to a gene. The CDR3 here is CASSRFYGGGQDTQYF. CDR3 coding DNA: TGTGCCAGCAGCCGGTTCTACGGGGGGGGCCAAGATACGCAGTATTTT.

J is TRBJ2-3 and V is TRBV10-1, with a possible D match to TRBD1 (6 bases). The CDR3 covers 16 residues. Trimming took off 3 bases at V and 2 bases at J, with 15 bases between the two ends. Germline V gives CDR1 WNHNN, CDR2 SYGVQD (reference sequence). CDR3 DNA sequence: TGCGCCAGCAGTGATGCCAGGGGTTTGGCCACAGATACGCAGTATTTT. It codes for CASSDARGLATDTQYF.

The sample holds many counts of this clone. The chain is built from TRBV5-1 and TRBJ1-6; perhaps TRBD1 as D (5 bases). This CDR3 contains 14 residues. Germline CDR1 SGHRS, CDR2 YFSETQ. V was trimmed by 8 bases and J by 3 bases, leaving 12 bases between them. This CDR3 reads CASDSKDYNSPLHF. CDR3 coding DNA: TGCGCCAGTGACAGCAAAGACTATAATTCACCCCTCCACTTT.

This clone showed up just once. This rearrangement joins TRBV5-4 to TRBJ1-1; the D gene is possibly TRBD1 (5 bases). Between the trimmed V and J ends, which lost 5 bases and 3 bases, there was a span of 14 bases. This CDR3 comprises 14 residues. Germline V gives CDR1 SGHNT, CDR2 YYREEE (reference sequence). The CDR3 loop reads CASRPAGDDTEAFF. The CDR3 DNA sequence: TGTGCCAGCAGGCCGGCGGGGGACGACACTGAAGCTTTCTTT.

This chain links TRBV30 with TRBJ2-3; maybe TRBD2 (5 bases). The V and J ends lost 0 bases and 5 bases respectively, with 12 bases between them. The CDR3 is 14 amino acids. Germline lookup yields CDR1 GTSNPN and CDR2 SVGIG (reference sequence). The CDR3 DNA reads as TGTGCCTGGAGTGTATTAGTGGCGGGAGATACGCAGTATTTT. Protein: CAWSVLVAGDTQYF.

The rearrangement joins TRBV3-1 (or the pseudogene TRBV3-2) to TRBJ2-7, with TRBD2 matching over 7 bases. V lost 2 bases, J lost 10 bases, and 8 bases stayed unmatched. The length of the CDR3 is 13 residues. The V gene's germline CDR1 is LGHDT and CDR2 YNNKEL (reference sequence). In DNA, the CDR3 is TGTGCCAGCAGCCAACTTACCCAGCGGGATCAGTACTTC. Amino acids: CASSQLTQRDQYF.

The rearrangement joins TRBV4-1 to TRBJ2-7, with no clear D. The CDR3 length is 16 residues. Germline CDR1 reads MGHRA; CDR2 reads YSYEKL. V lost 0 bases, J lost 2 bases, and 14 bases lay in between. CDR3 coding DNA: TGCGCCAGCAGCCAAGAGGGTCCACAGATACCCTACGAGCAGTACTTC. Amino acids: CASSQEGPQIPYEQYF.

The CDR3 DNA reads TGTGCCAGCATCCCACACGGGGAGGAAGGTGAAAAACTGTTTTTT. It codes for CASIPHGEEGEKLFF. The gene calls are TRBV28 and TRBJ1-4; D is unclear. This CDR3 has 15 amino acids. From germline, CDR1 is MDHEN and CDR2 SYDVKM. V lost 7 bases and J 7 bases, leaving 19 bases between the germline ends.

CDR3 in DNA: TGTGCCAGCAGTTCCAGGGTTGGCTATGGCTACACCTTC. This translates into CASSSRVGYGYTF. The chain links TRBV12-3 or TRBV12-4 to TRBJ1-2; possibly TRBD1 for D (5 bases). The CDR3 covers 13 residues. The V end lost 4 bases, the J end lost 4 bases, and 10 bases lay between the germline ends.

The rearrangement links TRBV2 to TRBJ1-1; D remains unclear. V lost 7 bases and J lost 1, with 10 bases in between. Germline V gene sequence: CDR1 SNHLY, CDR2 FYNNEI. CDR3 length equals 13 residues. The CDR3 loop reads CASTLYGNTEAFF. The CDR3 nucleotides read TGTGCCAGCACCCTTTACGGGAACACTGAAGCTTTCTTT.

J is TRBJ2-3 and V is TRBV9; TRBD2 matches 7 bases. V shed 4 bases and J 1 base; nucleotides not matched to a gene: 9. The length of the CDR3 is 16 residues. CDR1 is SGDLS, CDR2 YYNGEE, per germline. DNA of the CDR3: TGTGCCAGCAGCCCCAAGTGGACTAGGGGCACAGATACGCAGTATTTT. Translation gives CASSPKWTRGTDTQYF.

The chain couples TRBV5-8 to TRBJ2-2; D possibly corresponds to TRBD1 (6 bases). V was cut by 2 bases and J by 2 bases, with 13 bases left in between. Germline CDR1 and CDR2: SGHTS and YDEGEE. This CDR3 has 16 amino acids. This CDR3 reads CASSFPGHRNTGELFF. The CDR3 DNA reads as TGTGCCAGCAGCTTCCCGGGACACCGCAACACCGGGGAGCTGTTTTTT.

This chain connects TRBV7-9 to TRBJ2-2; 9 nucleotides match TRBD1. This CDR3 is 12 amino acids long. CDR1 is SEHNR and CDR2 is FQNEAQ in the germline V gene (reference sequence). V trimming: 5 bases; J trimming: 11 bases; junction bases outside the gene matches: 3. CDR3 sequence: CASSPTGGELFF. CDR3 nucleotide sequence: TGTGCCAGCAGCCCGACAGGGGGTGAGCTGTTTTTT.

The chain joins TRBV5-8 to TRBJ1-1; 9 nucleotides match TRBD1. Germline CDR1 and CDR2: SGHTS and YDEGEE. This CDR3 is built from 15 residues. V gave up 3 bases and J gave up 0 bases; unmatched junction bases: 3. CDR3 nucleotides: TGTGCCAGCAGCTCTGGACAGGGGATGAACACTGAAGCTTTCTTT. Translation: CASSSGQGMNTEAFF.

The rearrangement joins TRBV5-1 to TRBJ2-1, with 8 bases aligning to TRBD2. Unmatched junction bases numbered 12, after V lost 5 bases and J lost 8 bases. CDR1 and CDR2 from the germline V gene are SGHRS and YFSETQ. This CDR3 spans 15 amino acids. CDR3 sequence: CASRGRGGRTDEQFF. Here the CDR3 DNA reads TGCGCCAGCAGAGGTCGGGGGGGCCGAACGGATGAGCAGTTCTTC.

The J gene is TRBJ1-3, the V gene TRBV3-1 (or the pseudogene TRBV3-2); D is possibly TRBD1 (5 bases). Germline V lookup: CDR1 LGHDT, CDR2 YNNKEL (reference sequence). The CDR3 is 14 amino acids. Between the trimmed V and J ends, which lost 4 bases and 1 base, there was a span of 8 bases. DNA of the CDR3: TGTGCCAGCAGCCGGCCAGGGTCTGGAAACACCATATATTTT. It encodes CASSRPGSGNTIYF.

The chain combines TRBV27 with TRBJ1-2; 10 bases line up with TRBD1. The germline gives CDR1 MNHEY, CDR2 SMNVEV (reference sequence). The V and J ends lost 7 bases and 0 bases, in that order; junction bases with no gene match: 5. The CDR3 consists of 15 residues. CDR3 nucleotides: TGTGCCAGCATGCCGGGACAGGGGTCTAACTATGGCTACACCTTC. Translated: CASMPGQGSNYGYTF.

A single count supports this clone. J is TRBJ2-3 and V is TRBV24-1, with TRBD2 matching over 7 bases. Germline V lookup: CDR1 KGHDR, CDR2 SFDVKD. V lost 4 bases to trimming and J lost 0 bases; unmatched junction nucleotides: 9. This CDR3 is 17 amino acids long. The CDR3 DNA follows: TGTGCCACCAGTGACCCCCAAAGCGGGACTAGCACAGATACGCAGTATTTT. Translated, it gives CATSDPQSGTSTDTQYF.

V usage is TRBV7-2 and J usage is TRBJ1-2, with TRBD1 identical over 7 bases. The CDR3 runs 15 residues. Germline loops: CDR1 SGHTA, CDR2 FQGNSA. V gave up 1 base and J gave up 3 bases; unmatched junction bases: 5. The CDR3 spells CASSLDQGDYYGYTF. As DNA, the CDR3 is TGTGCCAGCAGCTTAGATCAGGGGGATTACTATGGCTACACCTTC.

The rearrangement links TRBV15 to TRBJ1-5, with D perhaps matching TRBD1 (6 bases). The CDR3 loop spans 14 amino acids. Germline V gene data show CDR1 as LNHNV and CDR2 as YYDKDF (reference sequence). V was pared by 4 bases and J by 1 base, with 8 bases between. The CDR3 loop is CATSNRESNQPQHF. In DNA form, the CDR3 reads TGTGCCACCAGCAACAGGGAGAGCAATCAGCCCCAGCATTTT.

The chain has TRBV20-1 and TRBJ1-1; maybe TRBD1 (5 bases). CDR1 is DFQATT and CDR2 is SNEGSKA in the germline V gene (reference sequence). The CDR3 spans 11 residues. CDR3 nucleotides: TGCAGGCCGGACACGAGATCTGAAGCTTTCTTT. Translating it yields CRPDTRSEAFF.

The chain recombines TRBV5-4 with TRBJ2-6, with unresolved D. The V gene lost 7 bases and the J gene lost 4 bases, with 18 bases spanning the gap. Germline-derived CDR1 and CDR2 are SGHNT and YYREEE (reference sequence). The CDR3 is 16 residues long. The CDR3 region has the DNA TGTGCCAGCGGAATCCGGGTGGCAGCAGGGGCCAACGTCCTGACTTTC. Its translation: CASGIRVAAGANVLTF.

The CDR3 bases are TGTGCCAGCAGCCAATTTGTCACTGCAACTAATGAAAAACTGTTTTTT. As protein: CASSQFVTATNEKLFF. This chain connects TRBV4-2 to TRBJ1-4; the D is unclear. Deletions cut 2 bases from V and 0 bases from J, with 10 bases between. The CDR3 contains 16 residues. From germline, CDR1 is LGHNA and CDR2 YNFKEQ.

The chain carries TRBV29-1 and TRBJ2-5; 12 nucleotides match TRBD2. The J segment lost 2 bases and the V segment lost 4 bases, leaving 2 bases of the junction unmatched. The CDR3 is 14 amino acids. CDR1 is SQVTM and CDR2 is ANQGSEA in the germline V gene. The CDR3 protein is CSVGGTSGQETQYF. The DNA for the CDR3 is TGCAGCGTTGGAGGGACTAGCGGGCAAGAGACCCAGTACTTC.

The count of this clone is one. The chain carries TRBV5-4 and TRBJ1-5, with D perhaps TRBD1 (5 bases). CDR1 SGHNT and CDR2 YYREEE come from the germline V gene (reference sequence). The ends were cut back, 4 bases at V and 1 base at J, with 9 bases in the middle. The CDR3 extends over 14 amino acids. CDR3 nucleotide sequence: TGTGCCAGCAGCGTGGACACCAGCAATCAGCCCCAGCATTTT. Its protein product is CASSVDTSNQPQHF.

This chain uses TRBV3-1 (or the pseudogene TRBV3-2) with TRBJ2-3, with TRBD2 matching over 11 bases. The CDR3 is made up of 15 amino acids. Unmatched junction bases numbered 5, after V lost 6 bases and J lost 3 bases. The germline CDR1 and CDR2 sequences are LGHDT and YNNKEL (reference sequence). CDR3 sequence (DNA): TGTGCCAGCAGTGTAGCGGGGGGGCTGACAGATACGCAGTATTTT. This gives the protein CASSVAGGLTDTQYF.

This rearrangement joins TRBV29-1 to TRBJ1-2, with a weak D call TRBD1 (5 bases). There are 15 residues in the CDR3. Deletions cut 3 bases from V and 1 base from J, with 15 bases between. Germline V CDR1 and CDR2: SQVTM, ANQGSEA. As DNA, the CDR3 is TGCAGCGTTGAGGCGCCCCTGGGGCTTAACTATGGCTACACCTTC. Translation: CSVEAPLGLNYGYTF.

The gene calls are TRBV10-3 and TRBJ1-1; D possibly corresponds to TRBD1 (5 bases). Germline loops: CDR1 ENHRY, CDR2 SYGVKD. V lost 4 bases to trimming and J lost 4 bases, with 16 bases between them. This CDR3 contains 15 residues. The CDR3 region has the DNA TGTGCCATCAGTGGCACGGCAGGGAGGAGCACTGAAGCTTTCTTT. Protein product: CAISGTAGRSTEAFF.

The V and J genes are TRBV7-3 and TRBJ2-1, with a tentative D call TRBD2 (6 bases). The V end lost 1 base, the J end lost 5 bases, and 15 bases lay between the germline ends. In germline, CDR1 is SGHTA, CDR2 FQGTGA. The CDR3 loop spans 16 amino acids. CDR3 coding DNA: TGTGCCAGCAGCTTAAGAGTAGGCGCGGGGAACAATGAGCAGTTCTTC. Amino acid sequence: CASSLRVGAGNNEQFF.

The genes are TRBV19 and TRBJ2-7, with 8 bases lining up with TRBD1. The ends lost 6 bases at V and 3 bases at J; junction bases unmatched: 4. The CDR3 spans 13 residues. Germline V gene sequence: CDR1 LNHDA, CDR2 SQIVND (reference sequence). The CDR3, as DNA: TGTGCCAGTAGCCAGGGGGCTAGCTACGAGCAGTACTTC. This gives the protein CASSQGASYEQYF.

The chain links TRBV14 to TRBJ2-7; D is undetermined. The V end lost 4 bases, the J end lost 6 bases, and 13 bases lay between the germline ends. This CDR3 has 13 amino acids. Germline values: CDR1 SGHDN, CDR2 FVKESK. In DNA, the CDR3 is TGTGCCAGCAGCCCTGATCTCACGAGCGAGCAGTACTTC. Translation gives CASSPDLTSEQYF. The full variable domain, its missing parts supplied by reference TRBV14 and TRBJ2-7, is EAGVTQFPSHSVIEKGQTVTLRCDPISGHDNLYWYRRVMGKEIKFLLHFVKESKQDESGMPNNRFLAERTGGTYSTLKVQPAELEDSGVYFCASSPDLTSEQYFGPGTRLTVT.